This T cell receptor beta chain was sequenced for a study of CD8+ T cells in alopecia areata. Overall study: A regimen of oral tofacitinib, 5 to 10 mg twice daily, was given to treated patients. The SALT score measured affected scalp surface percentage in treated patients. Study results and limitations: Higher clonality and more expanded CD8+ clones appeared in lesional than normal scalp.

Extraction of RNA preceded its reverse transcription into cDNA, which served as the sequencing template. This table comes from immunoSEQ multiplex PCR, and its TCRdb copy is limited to in-frame clones, with some not included. The sample holds fewer than 250,000 clones, 64% seen once. Stated treatment: oral pan-JAK inhibitor, 5-10 mg twice daily. Lesional scalp punch biopsies and peripheral blood came from alopecia areata patients. Remarks on this clone: Its antigen is unknown.

The germline CDR1 and CDR2 sequences are SGHTA and FQGNSA. The V segment lost 5 bases and the J segment 4 bases; nucleotides outside the gene matches: 5. This CDR3 is built from 14 residues. The chain uses TRBV7-2 and TRBJ1-5; TRBD1 matches 7 bases. This sequence originates from a human donor with alopecia areata. This specimen consisted of CD4+ T cells sorted from blood, obtained around week 50, from a patient treated with tofacitinib. CDR3 sequence (DNA): TGTGCCAGCAGCCGCGGACAGGCTAATCAGCCCCAGCATTTT. This encodes CASSRGQANQPQHF.